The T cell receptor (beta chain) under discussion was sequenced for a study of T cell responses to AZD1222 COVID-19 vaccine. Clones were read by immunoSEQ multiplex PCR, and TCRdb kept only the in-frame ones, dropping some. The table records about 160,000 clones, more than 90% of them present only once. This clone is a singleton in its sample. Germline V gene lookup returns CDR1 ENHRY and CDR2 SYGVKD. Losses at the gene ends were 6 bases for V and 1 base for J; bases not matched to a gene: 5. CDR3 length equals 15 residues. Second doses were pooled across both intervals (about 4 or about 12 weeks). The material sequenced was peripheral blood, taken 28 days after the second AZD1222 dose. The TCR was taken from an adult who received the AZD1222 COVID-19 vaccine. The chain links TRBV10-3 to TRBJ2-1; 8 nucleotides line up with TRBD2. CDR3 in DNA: TGTGCCATCAGGCCAAGACTAGCGTCCTACAATGAGCAGTTCTTC. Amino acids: CAIRPRLASYNEQFF.